Listed here are 7 T cell receptor beta chains from one sample, sequenced in a study of molecular identifiers for immune sequencing clone quantification. TCRdb re-called the PCR reads with MiXCR, one entry per CDR3 protein. The table has over 600,000 distinct CDR3 sequences, 15% to 20% seen once; the top ten hold roughly 0.83%. Sequences were obtained from naive CD8+ T cells from blood, with Jurkat cell RNA spiked in. Subset specified: FACS-sorted CD8+CD4-CCR7+CD45RA+ naive T cells. All receptors come from a human donor in good health. Some libraries in this study had Jurkat cell RNA spiked in.

This clonotype was detected many times. The chain has TRBV7-8 and TRBJ2-7; TRBD1 aligns across 7 bases. V shed 5 bases and J 0 bases; nucleotides not matched to a gene: 10. This CDR3 comprises 16 residues. The germline CDR1 and CDR2 sequences are SGHVS and FQNEAQ. CDR3 coding DNA: TGTGCCAGCAGCCCAGCGACCGGGACAGCCTCCTACGAGCAGTACTTC. Translation gives CASSPATGTASYEQYF.

This chain connects TRBV5-4 to TRBJ2-7; D is possibly TRBD1 (6 bases). The V end was cut by 9 bases, the J end by 6 bases, with 16 bases between. Germline V gives CDR1 SGHNT, CDR2 YYREEE (reference sequence). CDR3 length: 12 amino acids. CDR3: CATETGFGEQYF. CDR3 in DNA: TGTGCCACAGAAACAGGGTTCGGCGAGCAGTACTTC. Variable domain in full (rest from reference TRBV5-4 and TRBJ2-7): ETGVTQSPTHLIKTRGQQVTLRCSSQSGHNTVSWYQQALGQGPQFIFQYYREEENGRGNFPPRFSGLQFPNYSSELNVNALELDDSALYLCATETGFGEQYFGPGTRLTVT.

This clonotype was seen at least ten times. V and J are TRBV2 and TRBJ2-1, with D hard to call. The V gene's germline CDR1 is SNHLY and CDR2 FYNNEI. Trimming removed 2 bases from V and 6 bases from J, with 2 bases in between. This CDR3 is built from 11 residues. CDR3 nucleotides: TGTGCCAGCAGTGAACCCAATGAGCAGTTCTTC. Protein: CASSEPNEQFF.

Many counts were recorded for this clonotype. This chain links TRBV9 with TRBJ2-5; maybe TRBD1 (6 bases). Between the trimmed V and J ends, which lost 0 bases and 3 bases, there was a span of 15 bases. This CDR3 has 16 residues. CDR1 and CDR2 (germline): SGDLS, YYNGEE. CDR3 in DNA: TGTGCCAGCAGCGTAGAGGACAGCTATTATGAAGAGACCCAGTACTTC. Amino acids: CASSVEDSYYEETQYF.

A remark on this clonotype: With a much larger clone just one base away, this may be a read error. This chain uses TRBV5-4 with TRBJ2-3; tentative D call: TRBD2 (6 bases). Germline CDR1 SGHNT, CDR2 YYREEE (reference sequence). V lost 3 bases and J lost 3, with 17 bases in between. CDR3 length equals 16 residues. The CDR3 DNA follows: TGTGCCAGCAGCTACCGGGGGAGCCTTTGGACAGATACGCAGTATTTT. It translates to CASSYRGSLWTDTQYF.

The chain employs TRBV9 and TRBJ1-1; tentatively, D is TRBD1 (6 bases). The V and J ends lost 4 bases and 5 bases respectively, with 18 bases between them. Germline CDR1 SGDLS, CDR2 YYNGEE. CDR3 length equals 15 residues. CDR3 coding DNA: TGTGCCAGCAGCTCCTCCTCGGGGGGGCGAACTGAAGCTTTCTTT. Its translation: CASSSSSGGRTEAFF.

This clonotype was counted at least ten times. The chain carries TRBV2 and TRBJ2-2, with unresolved D. V was cut by 2 bases and J by 0 bases, with 10 bases left in between. Germline loops: CDR1 SNHLY, CDR2 FYNNEI. The CDR3 consists of 16 residues. CDR3 amino acids: CASSETWSTNTGELFF. The CDR3 DNA sequence: TGTGCCAGCAGTGAAACCTGGAGCACGAACACCGGGGAGCTGTTTTTT.